Shown below are 25 T cell receptor beta chains from a single sample sequenced in a study of cytomegalovirus exposure and HLA in healthy donors. The PCR contained 60 Vbeta and 13 Jbeta primers. Sequenced by immunoSEQ multiplex PCR; TCRdb stores in-frame clones only, minus some. The sample yields 150,000 to 200,000 clones, of which the top ten take up about 2.2%. Sequencing input: PBMCs. These receptors were collected from a man aged 30-40 years in good health and CMV-seronegative.

J is TRBJ2-1 and V is TRBV6-1; TRBD2 matches 7 bases. CDR1 is MNHNS and CDR2 is SASEGT in the germline V gene. The CDR3 consists of 15 residues. V trimming: 6 bases; J trimming: 2 bases; junction bases outside the gene matches: 7. The CDR3 region has the DNA TGTGCCAGCAGGGGGGGGTCTCAGGCCTACAATGAGCAGTTCTTC. Amino acid sequence: CASRGGSQAYNEQFF.

The chain carries TRBV7-9 and TRBJ1-5; 10 bases line up with TRBD1. The V gene end was trimmed by 6 bases and the J gene end by 2 bases; junction bases not matched to a gene: 13. CDR1 is SEHNR, CDR2 FQNEAQ, per germline (reference sequence). This CDR3 contains 18 residues. As DNA, the CDR3 is TGTGCCAGCAGTAAGGGACAGGGGTTCGGGTTCGGCAATCAGCCCCAGCATTTT. Its protein product is CASSKGQGFGFGNQPQHF.

The rearrangement links TRBV5-1 to TRBJ2-7; 7 bases fit TRBD2. CDR1 is SGHRS, CDR2 YFSETQ, per germline. With V trimmed by 1 base and J by 0 bases, 4 bases remained unmatched. The CDR3 consists of 15 residues. CDR3 in amino acids: CASSLSGASSYEQYF. The CDR3 region has the DNA TGCGCCAGCAGCTTGAGCGGGGCCAGCTCCTACGAGCAGTACTTC.

The chain carries TRBV5-1 and TRBJ2-2, with a possible D match to TRBD1 (6 bases). CDR1 is SGHRS and CDR2 is YFSETQ in the germline V gene. Trimming left V 4 bases short and J 5 bases short, with 15 bases between. The CDR3 consists of 15 residues. CDR3 in DNA: TGCGCCAGCAGCACAGCAACCAGGGGAACCGGGGAGCTGTTTTTT. Translated: CASSTATRGTGELFF.

The rearrangement joins TRBV5-6 to TRBJ1-1, with D tentatively TRBD1 (5 bases). V shed 2 bases and J shed 5 bases, with 7 bases lying between them. This CDR3 has 12 residues. Germline V gene sequence: CDR1 SGHDT, CDR2 YYEEEE. The CDR3 sequence: CASSLRGTEAFF. CDR3 nucleotides: TGTGCCAGCAGCTTAAGGGGAACTGAAGCTTTCTTT.

The chain is built from TRBV4-3 and TRBJ2-1; 8 nucleotides match TRBD1. With V trimmed by 3 bases and J by 6 bases, 4 bases remained unmatched. The CDR3 contains 14 residues. Germline V CDR1 and CDR2: LGHNA, YSLEER. DNA for the CDR3: TGCGCCAGCAGCCATCGGACAGGGCCCAATGAGCAGTTCTTC. It translates to CASSHRTGPNEQFF.

J is TRBJ2-7 and V is TRBV6-5; D is possibly TRBD1 (6 bases). V lost 6 bases and J lost 3, with 18 bases in between. The CDR3 is 15 residues long. The germline V gene has CDR1 MNHEY and CDR2 SVGAGI. The CDR3 DNA follows: TGTGCCAGCAGGGAACAGGGACGGCCGCTCTACGAGCAGTACTTC. This translates into CASREQGRPLYEQYF.

This chain connects TRBV28 to TRBJ2-2, with D possibly being TRBD2 (6 bases). The CDR3 has 15 amino acids. CDR1 is MDHEN and CDR2 is SYDVKM in the germline V gene. The germline V and J ends were trimmed by 7 bases and 6 bases, with 18 bases remaining between them. The CDR3 spells CASILPGDVAGELFF. The DNA of the CDR3 is TGTGCCAGCATTCTACCGGGGGACGTGGCCGGGGAGCTGTTTTTT.

The chain is built from TRBV15 and TRBJ2-1; TRBD1 matches at 12 bases. The CDR3 loop spans 15 amino acids. The germline V gene has CDR1 LNHNV and CDR2 YYDKDF (reference sequence). Unmatched junction bases numbered 9, after V lost 8 bases and J lost 7 bases. The CDR3 loop is CATYTGQGAGNEQFF. In DNA form, the CDR3 reads TGTGCCACCTACACGGGACAGGGGGCCGGTAATGAGCAGTTCTTC.

The chain carries TRBV14 and TRBJ2-5; a weak D match, TRBD2 (5 bases). Per germline, CDR1 SGHDN and CDR2 FVKESK. The CDR3 contains 14 residues. The V gene lost 6 bases and the J gene lost 2 bases, with 13 bases spanning the gap. The CDR3: CASREGGPQETQYF. In DNA form, the CDR3 reads TGTGCCAGCAGAGAGGGCGGACCGCAAGAGACCCAGTACTTC.

The rearrangement uses TRBV28 and TRBJ1-2; perhaps TRBD1 as D (5 bases). The CDR3 extends over 13 amino acids. Looked up from germline, CDR1 is MDHEN and CDR2 is SYDVKM. Trimming pared 7 bases from V and 4 bases from J, leaving 13 bases between. DNA for the CDR3: TGTGCCAGCAATGCGGGACGGAGCTATGGCTACACCTTC. Translation gives CASNAGRSYGYTF.

This chain joins TRBV28 and TRBJ1-5; TRBD1 matches at 7 bases. The CDR3 is made up of 15 amino acids. Germline CDR1 and CDR2: MDHEN and SYDVKM. V was clipped by 5 bases and J by 0 bases; unmatched bases: 4. CDR3 amino acids: CASSLGGNSNQPQHF. CDR3 in DNA: TGTGCCAGCAGTCTAGGGGGCAATAGCAATCAGCCCCAGCATTTT.

V and J are TRBV6-6 and TRBJ1-1, with D perhaps matching TRBD1 (6 bases). The V gene's germline CDR1 is MNHNY and CDR2 SVGAGI (reference sequence). V was clipped by 2 bases and J by 8 bases, with 18 bases between them. CDR3 length: 15 amino acids. The CDR3 DNA reads TGTGCCAGCAGTTACAGTAGGCAGGGGATATCAGAAGCTTTCTTT. Translating it yields CASSYSRQGISEAFF.

The rearrangement joins TRBV6-5 to TRBJ1-3; TRBD1 matches at 11 bases. CDR3 length: 15 amino acids. In germline, CDR1 is MNHEY, CDR2 SVGAGI. V was clipped by 6 bases and J by 0 bases; unmatched bases: 1. The CDR3 bases are TGTGCCAGCAGGGGGACAGGGGGCTCTGGAAACACCATATATTTT. Its protein is CASRGTGGSGNTIYF.

V and J are TRBV19 and TRBJ1-5, with D unclear. V dropped 5 bases and J dropped 5 bases, with 10 bases sitting between them. CDR3 size: 13 residues. Germline values: CDR1 LNHDA, CDR2 SQIVND (reference sequence). CDR3 DNA: TGTGCCAGTAGTGAACGGGGTTATCAGCCCCAGCATTTT. It encodes CASSERGYQPQHF.

The chain links TRBV25-1 to TRBJ2-7; 9 bases agree with TRBD2. The CDR3 consists of 16 residues. Losses at the gene ends were 3 bases for V and 0 bases for J; bases not matched to a gene: 6. Germline V gives CDR1 MGHDK, CDR2 SYGVNS. The CDR3 nucleotides read TGTGCCAGCAGTGATCAACGACTAGCGGCCTCCTACGAGCAGTACTTC. This translates into CASSDQRLAASYEQYF.

For the CDR3, the DNA is TGTGCCAGCAGTCTAGCGGGCTGGAGCACAGATACGCAGTATTTT. It encodes CASSLAGWSTDTQYF. This chain uses TRBV6-5 with TRBJ2-3, with 8 bases identical to TRBD2. J was trimmed by 0 bases and V by 5 bases; bases with no gene match: 4. This CDR3 comprises 15 residues. Germline CDR1 and CDR2: MNHEY and SVGAGI.

The chain recombines TRBV6-5 with TRBJ1-2; TRBD1 is a possible D gene (6 bases). This CDR3 has 13 amino acids. V shed 5 bases and J shed 4 bases, with 11 bases lying between them. Germline V gives CDR1 MNHEY, CDR2 SVGAGI. The DNA of the CDR3 is TGTGCCAGCAGTCTTGGACAGCTCTATGGCTACACCTTC. Translated: CASSLGQLYGYTF.

J is TRBJ2-1 and V is TRBV5-4, with 8 bases that match TRBD2. This CDR3 spans 15 amino acids. Trimming at V came to 2 bases and at J to 2 bases, leaving 3 bases not matched to a gene. The germline CDR1 and CDR2 sequences are SGHNT and YYREEE (reference sequence). This CDR3 reads CASSFAGLAYNEQFF. CDR3 DNA: TGTGCCAGCAGCTTTGCGGGACTAGCCTACAATGAGCAGTTCTTC.

The chain joins TRBV7-8 to TRBJ2-4; no definite D call. The V and J ends lost 5 bases and 2 bases respectively, with 19 bases between them. CDR1 and CDR2 (germline): SGHVS, FQNEAQ. The CDR3 totals 17 residues. CDR3 sequence: CASSLEHGQVPKNIQYF. For the CDR3, the DNA is TGTGCCAGCAGCCTTGAGCACGGCCAGGTGCCCAAAAACATTCAGTACTTC.

The V and J genes are TRBV11-3 and TRBJ2-5, with D possibly TRBD1 on 6 matching bases. CDR1 and CDR2 (germline): SGHNT, YENEEA. The CDR3 sequence is 13 residues long. Trimming took 5 bases from V and 2 from J, leaving 9 bases between them. The CDR3 sequence is CASSRTAQETQYF. The CDR3 DNA follows: TGTGCCAGCAGCCGGACAGCACAAGAGACCCAGTACTTC.

This chain connects TRBV10-1 to TRBJ2-1; 7 nucleotides match TRBD2. CDR1 is WNHNN and CDR2 is SYGVQD in the germline V gene (reference sequence). The CDR3 extends over 13 amino acids. V was pared by 6 bases and J by 4 bases, with 3 bases of the junction left unmatched. The CDR3 reads CASRASGYNEQFF. The CDR3, as DNA: TGCGCCAGCAGGGCTAGCGGTTACAATGAGCAGTTCTTC.

The chain links TRBV5-1 to TRBJ1-1; perhaps TRBD1 as D (6 bases). CDR1 SGHRS and CDR2 YFSETQ come from the germline V gene. This CDR3 contains 14 residues. Trimming shortened V by 8 bases and J by 0 bases, and 14 bases separated the two germline ends. In nucleotides, the CDR3 is TGCGCCAGTAACACAGACAGGTTGAACACTGAAGCTTTCTTT. This gives the protein CASNTDRLNTEAFF.

The chain has TRBV5-4 and TRBJ1-3; no firm D call. The CDR3 has 16 amino acids. The ends were cut back, 0 bases at V and 4 bases at J, with 14 bases in the middle. Germline lookup yields CDR1 SGHNT and CDR2 YYREEE (reference sequence). CDR3 residues: CASSLGGPGSGNTIYF. In nucleotides, the CDR3 is TGTGCCAGCAGCTTGGGCGGGCCGGGATCAGGAAACACCATATATTTT.

The chain couples TRBV11-2 to TRBJ2-7, with 8 bases that match TRBD1. CDR1 and CDR2 (germline): SGHAT, FQNNGV. The J segment lost 2 bases and the V segment lost 5 bases, leaving 11 bases of the junction unmatched. This CDR3 contains 16 residues. CDR3 sequence (DNA): TGTGCCAGCAGCCGGGGGCTTGACAGGGGCCCCTACGAGCAGTACTTC. The encoded protein is CASSRGLDRGPYEQYF.